The present T cell receptor (beta chain) was sequenced within a study of CD8 T cells in Susac syndrome. The CD8+ and CD4+ T cells were negatively isolated, with the TEMRA cells enriched by FACS. The CDR3 runs 14 residues. Germline V gene data show CDR1 as DFQATT and CDR2 as SNEGSKA (reference sequence). V was clipped by 6 bases and J by 3 bases; unmatched bases: 6. Random hexamers were used to reverse transcribe the RNA input (roughly 0.5 to 1 ug). TCRdb itself ran the immunoSEQ multiplex PCR reads through MiXCR, one entry per CDR3 protein. The repertoire consists of 170,000 or so distinct CDR3 sequences, with roughly 94% occurring once and the leading ten covering 0.12%.

This clonotype was obtained from a human donor with Susac syndrome. The rearrangement links TRBV20-1 to TRBJ1-5; 9 nucleotides line up with TRBD1. The source material was CD4+ T cells from PBMCs. The CDR3 loop is CSAGRDRDNQPQHF. In DNA, the CDR3 is TGCAGTGCGGGGCGGGACAGGGACAATCAGCCCCAGCATTTT.